This T cell receptor (beta chain) was retrieved from a study of T cells in Graves' hyperthyroidism and ophthalmopathy. Study context: Peripheral blood specimens were obtained at initial diagnosis, prior to any treatment.

Using RNA transcripts as the source, TCR beta CDR3 regions were amplified. TCR CDR3 underwent first-round RT-PCR with the HTBI primer set. Each CDR3 protein gets one entry after TCRdb re-called the multiplex PCR reads with MiXCR. The sample comprises fewer than 450,000 distinct CDR3 sequences, about 15% of which are singletons, and 34% rests with the top ten. Disease duration under 2 months; hyperthyroidism patients were aged 18 to 65. Patients were excluded for uncontrolled infection, other autoimmune disease, pregnancy or lactation. Blood dates from first hyperthyroidism diagnosis, before any ophthalmopathy symptoms. This clonotype was counted many times. The germline CDR1 and CDR2 sequences are MDHEN and SYDVKM. The CDR3 is 13 amino acids. The junction had 0 bases not matched to a gene; V was cut back by 6 bases and J by 7 bases.

Sequenced: blood. The genes are TRBV28 and TRBJ2-1; TRBD2 matches 13 bases. The sequence derives from a woman younger than 45 with Graves' hyperthyroidism that later progressed to Graves' ophthalmopathy. The DNA of the CDR3 is TGTGCCAGCAGACTAGCGGGGGGGAATGAGCAGTTCTTC. Its translation: CASRLAGGNEQFF.